This T cell receptor beta chain was obtained from a study of CD8 T cells in ankylosing spondylitis. MiXCR, run by TCRdb on the 5' RACE reads, gives a single entry per CDR3 protein. The table shows a few hundred thousand distinct CDR3 sequences, with roughly a quarter occurring only once. This clonotype has a handful of counts. What it recognizes is unknown. Unmatched junction bases numbered 6, after V lost 9 bases and J lost 2 bases. Germline values: CDR1 KGHDR, CDR2 SFDVKD. CDR3 length equals 14 residues. Study-level findings and limits: Enrichment of disease-linked clones was reportedly significant in matched ankylosing spondylitis synovial fluid. Some motif variants were previously reported in reactive arthritis synovial fluid and blood. Disease-linked clones proved CD8+ and comparatively uncommon in peripheral blood.

Specimen: blood, either unsorted or a sorted T cell fraction (not recorded which). This receptor was obtained from a male donor with ankylosing spondylitis or in good health (not recorded which). The genes are TRBV24-1 and TRBJ2-3; 8 bases match TRBD1. CDR3 in DNA: TGTGCCACCGCGGGACAGGAGTTCACAGATACGCAGTATTTT. It translates to CATAGQEFTDTQYF.